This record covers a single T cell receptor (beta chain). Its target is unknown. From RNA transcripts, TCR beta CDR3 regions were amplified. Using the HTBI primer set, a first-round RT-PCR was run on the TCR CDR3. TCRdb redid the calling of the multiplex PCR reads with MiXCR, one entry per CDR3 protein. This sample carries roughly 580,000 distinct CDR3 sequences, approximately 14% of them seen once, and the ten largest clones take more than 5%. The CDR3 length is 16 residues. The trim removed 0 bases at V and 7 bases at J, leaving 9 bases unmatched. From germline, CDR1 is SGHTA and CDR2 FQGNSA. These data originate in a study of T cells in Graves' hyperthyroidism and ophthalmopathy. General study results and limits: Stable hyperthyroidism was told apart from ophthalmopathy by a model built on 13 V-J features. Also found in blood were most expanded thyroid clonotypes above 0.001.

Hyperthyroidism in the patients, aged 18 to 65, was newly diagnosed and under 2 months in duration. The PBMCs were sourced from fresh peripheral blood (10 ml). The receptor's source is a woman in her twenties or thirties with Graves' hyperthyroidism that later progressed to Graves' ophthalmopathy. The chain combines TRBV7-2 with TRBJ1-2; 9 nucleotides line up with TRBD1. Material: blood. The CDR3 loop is CASSLAFTGGAGGYTF. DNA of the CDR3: TGTGCCAGCAGCTTAGCGTTTACAGGGGGCGCGGGTGGCTACACCTTC. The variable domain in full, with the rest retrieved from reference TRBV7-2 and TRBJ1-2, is GAGVSQSPSNKVTEKGKDVELRCDPISGHTALYWYRQSLGQGLEFLIYFQGNSAPDKSGLPSDRFSAERTGGSVSTLTIQRTQQEDSAVYLCASSLAFTGGAGGYTFGSGTRLTVV.